A selection of T cell receptor beta chains follows, all from one sample in a study of blood T cell repertoires in COVID-19. Using immunoSEQ multiplex PCR, the repertoire was profiled, and TCRdb retains in-frame clones only, with some absent. The sample includes 290,000 or so clones, around 86% of them seen just once. Material for sequencing was peripheral blood. These receptors were obtained from a man aged 65 to 85 with acute or convalescent COVID-19. Both conserved end residues are part of each CDR3. The D gene is left open where the match is weak. Rows give clone size only sometimes, using once, few, many, or a class for an expanded clone.

J	D	size	V	CDR3
TRBJ2-7	TRBD1	-	TRBV23-1	CASSQSAGTGGKGSGYEQYF
TRBJ1-1	TRBD1	-	TRBV27	CASGATGWTEAFF
TRBJ1-4	TRBD1	-	TRBV7-7	CASNRDRGRVEKLFF
TRBJ1-6	-	-	TRBV7-2	CASSLTATGGYNSPLHF
TRBJ2-5	TRBD1	-	TRBV7-6	CASRVDRVQETQYF
TRBJ2-3	TRBD2	-	TRBV2	CASTGRLAGVPDTQYF
TRBJ1-1	TRBD1	-	TRBV4-1	CASRLGQANTEAFF
TRBJ2-7	TRBD1	once	TRBV5-1	CASSPTGVAYEQYF
TRBJ2-7	TRBD1	-	TRBV9	CASSPPGQVFDEQYF
TRBJ1-5	-	-	TRBV27	CASSLSRGANQPQHF
TRBJ2-3	-	-	TRBV14	CASSQDPEQADTQYF
TRBJ2-1	TRBD2	once	TRBV4-2	CASSPGLVDNEQFF
TRBJ2-1	-	-	TRBV30	CAWSSPTSWDFNAYNEQFF
TRBJ2-7	-	-	TRBV6-2/TRBV6-3	CASSYTLTSPYEQYF
TRBJ2-1	-	-	TRBV11-2	CASSPSFQQFF
TRBJ1-2	TRBD1	-	TRBV4-2	CASSQATGAYGYTF
TRBJ2-1	TRBD2	-	TRBV9	CASSVATWASGGYEQFF
TRBJ1-3	-	-	TRBV6-6	CASSFTQGSGNTIYF